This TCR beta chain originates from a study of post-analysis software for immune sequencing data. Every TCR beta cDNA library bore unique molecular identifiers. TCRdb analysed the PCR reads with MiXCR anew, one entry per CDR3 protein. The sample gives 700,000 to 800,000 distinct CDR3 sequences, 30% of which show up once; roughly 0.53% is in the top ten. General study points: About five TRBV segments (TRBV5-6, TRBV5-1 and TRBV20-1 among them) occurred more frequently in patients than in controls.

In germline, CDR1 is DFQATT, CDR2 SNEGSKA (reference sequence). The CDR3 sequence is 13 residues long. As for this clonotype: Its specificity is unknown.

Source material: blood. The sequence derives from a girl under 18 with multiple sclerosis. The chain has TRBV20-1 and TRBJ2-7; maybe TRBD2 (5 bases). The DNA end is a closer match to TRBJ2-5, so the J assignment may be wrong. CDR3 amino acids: CSAVTPGLETQYF. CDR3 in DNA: TGCAGTGCTGTGACCCCGGGGTTAGAGACCCAGTACTTC.